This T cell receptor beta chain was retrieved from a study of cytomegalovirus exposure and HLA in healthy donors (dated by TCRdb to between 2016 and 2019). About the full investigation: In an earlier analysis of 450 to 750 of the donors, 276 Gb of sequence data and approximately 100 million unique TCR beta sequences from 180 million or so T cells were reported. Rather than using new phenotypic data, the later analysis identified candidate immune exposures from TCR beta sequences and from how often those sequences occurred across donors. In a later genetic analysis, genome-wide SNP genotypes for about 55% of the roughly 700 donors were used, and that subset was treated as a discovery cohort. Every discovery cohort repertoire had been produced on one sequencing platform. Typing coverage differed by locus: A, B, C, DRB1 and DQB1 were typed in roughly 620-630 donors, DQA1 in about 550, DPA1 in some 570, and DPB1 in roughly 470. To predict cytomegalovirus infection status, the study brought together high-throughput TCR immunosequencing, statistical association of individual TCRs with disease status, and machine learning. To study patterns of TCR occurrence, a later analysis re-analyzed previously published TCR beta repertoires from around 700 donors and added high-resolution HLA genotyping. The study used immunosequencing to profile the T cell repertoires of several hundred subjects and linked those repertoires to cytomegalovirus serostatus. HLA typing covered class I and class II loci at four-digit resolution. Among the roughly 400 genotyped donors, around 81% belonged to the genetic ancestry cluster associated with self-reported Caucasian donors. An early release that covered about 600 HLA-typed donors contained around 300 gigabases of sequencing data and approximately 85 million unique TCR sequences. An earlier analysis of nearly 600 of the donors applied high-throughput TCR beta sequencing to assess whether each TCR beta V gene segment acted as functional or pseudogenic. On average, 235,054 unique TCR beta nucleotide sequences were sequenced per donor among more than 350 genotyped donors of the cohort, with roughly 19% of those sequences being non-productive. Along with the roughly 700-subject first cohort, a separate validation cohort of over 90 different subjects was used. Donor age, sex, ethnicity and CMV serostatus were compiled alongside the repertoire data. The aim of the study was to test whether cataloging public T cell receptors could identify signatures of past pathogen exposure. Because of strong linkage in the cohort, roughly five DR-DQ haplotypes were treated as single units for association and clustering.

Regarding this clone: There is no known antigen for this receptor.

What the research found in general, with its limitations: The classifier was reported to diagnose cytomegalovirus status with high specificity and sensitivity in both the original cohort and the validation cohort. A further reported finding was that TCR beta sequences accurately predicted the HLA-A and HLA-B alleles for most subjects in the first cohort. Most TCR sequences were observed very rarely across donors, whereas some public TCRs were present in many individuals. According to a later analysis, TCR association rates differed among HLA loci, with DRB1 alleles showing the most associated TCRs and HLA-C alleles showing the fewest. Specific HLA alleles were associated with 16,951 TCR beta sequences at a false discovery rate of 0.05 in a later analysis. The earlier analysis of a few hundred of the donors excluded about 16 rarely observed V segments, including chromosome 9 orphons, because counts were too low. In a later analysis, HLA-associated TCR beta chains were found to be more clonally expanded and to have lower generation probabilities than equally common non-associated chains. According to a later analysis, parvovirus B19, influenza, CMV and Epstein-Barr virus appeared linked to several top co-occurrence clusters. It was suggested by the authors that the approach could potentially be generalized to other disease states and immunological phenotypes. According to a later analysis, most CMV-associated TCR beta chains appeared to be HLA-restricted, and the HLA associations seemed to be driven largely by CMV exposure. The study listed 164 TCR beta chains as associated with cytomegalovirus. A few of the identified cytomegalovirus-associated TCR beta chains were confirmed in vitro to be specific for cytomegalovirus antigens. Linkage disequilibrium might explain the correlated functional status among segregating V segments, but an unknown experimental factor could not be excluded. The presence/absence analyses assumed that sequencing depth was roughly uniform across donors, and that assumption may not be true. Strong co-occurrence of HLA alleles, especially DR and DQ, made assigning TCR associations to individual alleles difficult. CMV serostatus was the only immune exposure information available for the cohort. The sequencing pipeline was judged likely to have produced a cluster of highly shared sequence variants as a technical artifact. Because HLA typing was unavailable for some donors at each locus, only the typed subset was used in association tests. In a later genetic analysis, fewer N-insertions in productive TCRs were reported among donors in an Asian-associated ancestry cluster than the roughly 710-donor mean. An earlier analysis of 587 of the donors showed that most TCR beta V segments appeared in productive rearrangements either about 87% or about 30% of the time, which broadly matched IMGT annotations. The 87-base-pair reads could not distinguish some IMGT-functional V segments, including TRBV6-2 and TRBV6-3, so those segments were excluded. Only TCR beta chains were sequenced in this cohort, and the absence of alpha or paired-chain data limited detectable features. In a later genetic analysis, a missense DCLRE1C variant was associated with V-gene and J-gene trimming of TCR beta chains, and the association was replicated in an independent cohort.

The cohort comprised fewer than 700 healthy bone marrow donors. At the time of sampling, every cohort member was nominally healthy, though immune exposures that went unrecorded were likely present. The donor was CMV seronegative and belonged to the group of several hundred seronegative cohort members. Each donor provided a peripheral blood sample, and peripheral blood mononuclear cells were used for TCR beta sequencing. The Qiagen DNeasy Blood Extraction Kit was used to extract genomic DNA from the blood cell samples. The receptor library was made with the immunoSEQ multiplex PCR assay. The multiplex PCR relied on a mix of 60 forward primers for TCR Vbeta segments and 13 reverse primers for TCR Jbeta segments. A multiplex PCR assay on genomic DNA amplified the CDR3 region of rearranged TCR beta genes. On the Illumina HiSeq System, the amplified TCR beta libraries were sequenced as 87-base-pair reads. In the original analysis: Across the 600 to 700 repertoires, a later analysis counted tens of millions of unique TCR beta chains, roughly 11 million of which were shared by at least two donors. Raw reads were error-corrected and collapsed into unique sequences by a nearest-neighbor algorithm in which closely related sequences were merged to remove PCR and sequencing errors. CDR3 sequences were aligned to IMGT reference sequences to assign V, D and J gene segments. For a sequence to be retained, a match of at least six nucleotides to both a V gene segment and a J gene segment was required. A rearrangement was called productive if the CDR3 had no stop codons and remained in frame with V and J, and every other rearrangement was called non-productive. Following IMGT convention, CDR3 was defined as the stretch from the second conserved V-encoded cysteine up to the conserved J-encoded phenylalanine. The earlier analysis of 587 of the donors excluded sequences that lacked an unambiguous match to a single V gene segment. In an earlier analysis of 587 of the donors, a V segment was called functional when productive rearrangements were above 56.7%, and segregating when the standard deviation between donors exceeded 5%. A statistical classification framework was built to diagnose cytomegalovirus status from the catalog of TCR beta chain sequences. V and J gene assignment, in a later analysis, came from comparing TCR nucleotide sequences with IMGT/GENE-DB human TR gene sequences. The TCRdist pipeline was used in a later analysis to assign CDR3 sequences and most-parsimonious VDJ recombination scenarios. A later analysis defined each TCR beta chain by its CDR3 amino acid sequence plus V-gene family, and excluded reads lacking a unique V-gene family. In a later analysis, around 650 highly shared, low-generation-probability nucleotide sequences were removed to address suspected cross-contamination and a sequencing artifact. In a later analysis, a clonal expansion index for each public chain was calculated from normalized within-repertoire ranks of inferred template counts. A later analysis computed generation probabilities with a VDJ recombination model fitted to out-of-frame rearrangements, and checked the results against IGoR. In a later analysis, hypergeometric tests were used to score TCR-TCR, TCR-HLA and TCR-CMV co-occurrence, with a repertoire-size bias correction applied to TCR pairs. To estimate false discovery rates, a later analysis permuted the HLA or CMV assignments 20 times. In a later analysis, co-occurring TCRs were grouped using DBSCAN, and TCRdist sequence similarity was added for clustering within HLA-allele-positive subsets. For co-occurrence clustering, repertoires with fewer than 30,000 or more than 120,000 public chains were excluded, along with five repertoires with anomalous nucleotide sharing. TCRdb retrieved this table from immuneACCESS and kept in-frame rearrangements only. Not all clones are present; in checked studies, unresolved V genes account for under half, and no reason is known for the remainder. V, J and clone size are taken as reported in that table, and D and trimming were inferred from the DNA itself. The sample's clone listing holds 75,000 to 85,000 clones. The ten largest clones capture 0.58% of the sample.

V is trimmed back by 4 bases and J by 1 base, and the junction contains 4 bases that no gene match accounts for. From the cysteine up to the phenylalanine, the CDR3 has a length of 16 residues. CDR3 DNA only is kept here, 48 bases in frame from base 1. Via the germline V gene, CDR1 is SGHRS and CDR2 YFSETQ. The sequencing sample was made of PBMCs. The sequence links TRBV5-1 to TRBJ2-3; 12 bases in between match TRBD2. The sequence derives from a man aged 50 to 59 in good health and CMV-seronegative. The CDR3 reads CASSPPSGGGTDTQYF. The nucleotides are TGCGCCAGCAGCCCTCCTAGCGGGGGGGGCACAGATACGCAGTATTTT.